This T cell receptor beta chain was captured by sequencing in a study of blood T cell repertoires in COVID-19. Germline V gene lookup returns CDR1 MNHNY and CDR2 SVGAGI (reference sequence). This CDR3 spans 11 amino acids. With 7 bases removed from V and 4 bases from J, the gap between germline ends came to 5 bases. Data came from immunoSEQ multiplex PCR; TCRdb stores just in-frame clones and leaves some out. This table has roughly 250,000 clones, about 87% appearing once. Ages ranged from roughly 18 to 100 years, with residence in about two dozen US areas. The sequencing input was PBMCs or T cells enriched from blood (not recorded which). This receptor was obtained from a woman aged 50 to 65 who had recovered from COVID-19. The V gene is TRBV6-6, the J gene TRBJ2-1; D uncertain. The CDR3 DNA reads as TGTGCCAGCAAACGGTACAATGAGCAGTTCTTC. Translated: CASKRYNEQFF.